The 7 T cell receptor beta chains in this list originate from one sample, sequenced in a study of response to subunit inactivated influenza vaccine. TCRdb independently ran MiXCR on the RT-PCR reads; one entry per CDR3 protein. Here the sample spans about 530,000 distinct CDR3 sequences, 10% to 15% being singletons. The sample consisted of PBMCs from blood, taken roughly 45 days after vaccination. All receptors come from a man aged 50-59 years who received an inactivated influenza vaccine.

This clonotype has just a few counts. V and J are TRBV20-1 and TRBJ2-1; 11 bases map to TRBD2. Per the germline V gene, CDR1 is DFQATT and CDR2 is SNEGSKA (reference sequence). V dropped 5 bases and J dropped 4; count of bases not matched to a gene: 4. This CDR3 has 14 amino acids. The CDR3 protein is CSALSGREYNEQFF. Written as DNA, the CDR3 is TGCAGTGCTCTTAGCGGGAGGGAGTACAATGAGCAGTTCTTC.

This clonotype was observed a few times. Written as DNA, the CDR3 is TGTGCCAGCAGCGTTGACGCTCTCACCGGGGAGCTGTTTTTT. It specifies CASSVDALTGELFF. V and J are TRBV7-9 and TRBJ2-2; D is undetermined. The length of the CDR3 is 14 residues. Looked up from germline, CDR1 is SEHNR and CDR2 is FQNEAQ (reference sequence). The V end lost 5 bases, the J end lost 4 bases, and 11 bases lay between the germline ends.

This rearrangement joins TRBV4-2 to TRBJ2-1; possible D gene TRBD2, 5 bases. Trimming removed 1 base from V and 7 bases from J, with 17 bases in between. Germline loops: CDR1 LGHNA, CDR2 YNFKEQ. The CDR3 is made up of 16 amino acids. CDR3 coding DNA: TGTGCCAGCAGCCAAGGCGCCTCCGTTCGGGGAAATGAGCAGTTCTTC. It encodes CASSQGASVRGNEQFF.

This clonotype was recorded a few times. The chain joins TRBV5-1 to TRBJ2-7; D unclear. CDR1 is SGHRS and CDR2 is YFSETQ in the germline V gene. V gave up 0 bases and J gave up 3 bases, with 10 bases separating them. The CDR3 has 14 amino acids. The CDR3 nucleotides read TGCGCCAGCAGCTTGGACCCCGCAGACTACGAGCAGTACTTC. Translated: CASSLDPADYEQYF.

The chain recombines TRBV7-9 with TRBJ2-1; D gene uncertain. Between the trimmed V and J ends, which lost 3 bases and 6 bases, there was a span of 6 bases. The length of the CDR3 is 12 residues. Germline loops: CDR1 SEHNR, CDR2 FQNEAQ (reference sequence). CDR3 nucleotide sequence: TGTGCCAGCAGCTTTAACAGCAATGAGCAGTTCTTC. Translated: CASSFNSNEQFF.

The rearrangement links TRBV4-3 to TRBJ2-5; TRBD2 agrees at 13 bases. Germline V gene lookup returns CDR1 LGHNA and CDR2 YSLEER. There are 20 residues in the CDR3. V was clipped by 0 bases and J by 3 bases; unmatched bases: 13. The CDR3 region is CASSQDRTSGRAGEEETQYF. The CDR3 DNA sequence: TGCGCCAGCAGCCAAGACCGAACTAGCGGGAGGGCCGGAGAAGAAGAGACCCAGTACTTC.

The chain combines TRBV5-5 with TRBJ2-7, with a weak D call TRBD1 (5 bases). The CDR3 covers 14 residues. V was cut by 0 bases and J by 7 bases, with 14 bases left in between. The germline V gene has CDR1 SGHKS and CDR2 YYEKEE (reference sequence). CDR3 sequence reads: CASSLGRVLWEQYF. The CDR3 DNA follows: TGTGCCAGCAGCTTGGGCAGGGTCCTTTGGGAGCAGTACTTC.